This T cell receptor (beta chain) was found in a study of blood T cell repertoires in COVID-19. Overall study: Specimens from acute and convalescent COVID-19 originated in the United States, Italy and Spain. Sample material is recorded as cDNA or gDNA derived from T cells, B-cell-depleted T cells, or PBMCs.

This clone was counted a single time. Original processing notes: Quantification of nucleated cells was approximated via reference gene primer amplification. Sequencing used immunoSEQ multiplex PCR; TCRdb keeps in-frame clones, though not all of them. V and J calls and clone size follow that table, whereas D and trimming were derived from the DNA. The table shows around 40,000 clones, with roughly 85% occurring only once. The CDR3 runs to 13 residues. Germline CDR1 reads MNHEY; CDR2 reads SVGAGI. The V segment lost 9 bases and the J segment 5 bases; nucleotides outside the gene matches: 6. This receptor was obtained from a human donor in a cohort sampled during active COVID-19. The sequencing input was peripheral blood. The genes are TRBV6-5 and TRBJ1-4, with TRBD1 matching 7 bases. This chain's CDR3 is CASDRVGNEKLFF. In DNA, the CDR3 is TGTGCCAGTGACAGGGTTGGGAATGAAAAACTGTTTTTT.